Following are 10 T cell receptor beta chains from one sample sequenced in a study of cytomegalovirus exposure and HLA in healthy donors. The PCR had 60 Vbeta and 13 Jbeta primers. Clones were sequenced by immunoSEQ multiplex PCR, and TCRdb holds only the in-frame ones, with some missing. The sample lists about 160,000 clones, over 60% occurring once. The sequencing input was PBMCs. The receptors were sampled from a woman aged 25 to 45 in good health and CMV-seronegative.

This clone was seen only once. The rearrangement links TRBV7-8 to TRBJ2-7; 7 positions agree with TRBD2. V shed 1 base and J 2 bases; nucleotides not matched to a gene: 5. CDR3 length equals 15 residues. The V gene's germline CDR1 is SGHVS and CDR2 FQNEAQ. CDR3 loop: CASSLEGGRPYEQYF. Here the CDR3 DNA reads TGTGCCAGCAGCTTAGAAGGCGGGAGACCCTACGAGCAGTACTTC.

The rearrangement uses TRBV5-5 and TRBJ1-5, with D maybe TRBD1 (5 bases). The CDR3 runs 14 residues. The V and J ends lost 3 bases and 5 bases respectively, with 12 bases between them. CDR1 is SGHKS and CDR2 is YYEKEE in the germline V gene (reference sequence). The CDR3 DNA reads as TGTGCCAGCAGCTGGACCCCGGGGGATCAGCCCCAGCATTTT. The encoded protein is CASSWTPGDQPQHF.

The chain is built from TRBV7-2 and TRBJ2-5; D gene unclear. V was cut by 1 base and J by 3 bases, with 9 bases left in between. CDR1 is SGHTA, CDR2 FQGNSA, per germline. The length of the CDR3 is 14 residues. Written as DNA, the CDR3 is TGTGCCAGCAGCTTAGAGGTTGCGGAAGAGACCCAGTACTTC. This encodes CASSLEVAEETQYF.

This sequence joins TRBV6-1 and TRBJ2-7; TRBD2 matches at 8 bases. CDR3 size: 13 residues. Per germline, CDR1 MNHNS and CDR2 SASEGT. V gave up 7 bases and J gave up 7 bases; unmatched junction bases: 9. The CDR3 here is CASNLAGSGEQYF. CDR3 sequence (DNA): TGTGCCAGCAACTTAGCGGGATCGGGGGAGCAGTACTTC.

This clone showed up just once. The rearrangement joins TRBV4-2 to TRBJ2-3; TRBD2 aligns across 10 bases. With 4 bases clipped from V and 4 bases from J, the junction kept 26 bases outside the gene matches. CDR1 and CDR2 from the germline V gene are LGHNA and YNFKEQ. The CDR3 runs 22 residues. In DNA form, the CDR3 reads TGTGCCAGCAGCCCTTACACACCGGGACAAAATAGCGGGAGGTTTAGGGCAGATACGCAGTATTTT. Translating it yields CASSPYTPGQNSGRFRADTQYF.

The rearrangement joins TRBV11-3 to TRBJ2-2; 8 bases agree with TRBD2. CDR3 length: 15 residues. Germline-derived CDR1 and CDR2 are SGHNT and YENEEA. V lost 5 bases and J lost 3; bases outside the gene matches: 5. DNA for the CDR3: TGTGCCAGCAGCCCGGGACTAGGGGACACCGGGGAGCTGTTTTTT. Amino acids: CASSPGLGDTGELFF.

The V and J genes are TRBV7-3 and TRBJ2-3, with TRBD2 matching over 7 bases. The CDR3 loop spans 16 amino acids. The junction had 7 bases not matched to a gene; V was cut back by 2 bases and J by 2 bases. From germline, CDR1 is SGHTA and CDR2 FQGTGA. CDR3 residues: CASSLLGRGNTDTQYF. In nucleotides, the CDR3 is TGTGCCAGCAGCTTATTAGGGCGGGGGAACACAGATACGCAGTATTTT.

This clone turned up a few times. V and J are TRBV6-5 and TRBJ2-7; tentative D call: TRBD1 (5 bases). With 5 bases removed from V and 5 bases from J, the gap between germline ends came to 16 bases. Germline CDR1 is MNHEY and CDR2 is SVGAGI. CDR3 size: 14 residues. The CDR3 loop reads CASSPNRNDHEQYF. CDR3 bases: TGTGCCAGCAGTCCAAACAGGAACGACCACGAGCAGTACTTC.

The chain recombines TRBV19 with TRBJ1-2; D possibly corresponds to TRBD1 (6 bases). Trimming cost V 8 bases and J 6 bases, with 28 bases left between them. This CDR3 has 17 amino acids. The germline V gene encodes CDR1 LNHDA and CDR2 SQIVND (reference sequence). The DNA of the CDR3 is TGTGCCAGTCTCATGCCACGCTGGGGGCCGAGGGGCGATGGCTACACCTTC. This sequence encodes CASLMPRWGPRGDGYTF. Using reference TRBV19 and TRBJ1-2 for the parts outside the CDR3, the full variable domain is DGGITQSPKYLFRKEGQNVTLSCEQNLNHDAMYWYRQDPGQGLRLIYYSQIVNDFQKGDIAEGYSVSREKKESFPLTVTSAQKNPTAFYLCASLMPRWGPRGDGYTFGSGTRLTVV.

Only a few counts were recorded for this clone. This chain links TRBV7-9 with TRBJ2-7, with 7 bases lining up with TRBD1. The germline gives CDR1 SEHNR, CDR2 FQNEAQ (reference sequence). The V gene end was trimmed by 4 bases and the J gene end by 3 bases; junction bases not matched to a gene: 3. This CDR3 comprises 13 residues. CDR3 sequence reads: CASSSQGVYEQYF. The CDR3, as DNA: TGTGCCAGCAGCTCCCAGGGGGTCTACGAGCAGTACTTC.